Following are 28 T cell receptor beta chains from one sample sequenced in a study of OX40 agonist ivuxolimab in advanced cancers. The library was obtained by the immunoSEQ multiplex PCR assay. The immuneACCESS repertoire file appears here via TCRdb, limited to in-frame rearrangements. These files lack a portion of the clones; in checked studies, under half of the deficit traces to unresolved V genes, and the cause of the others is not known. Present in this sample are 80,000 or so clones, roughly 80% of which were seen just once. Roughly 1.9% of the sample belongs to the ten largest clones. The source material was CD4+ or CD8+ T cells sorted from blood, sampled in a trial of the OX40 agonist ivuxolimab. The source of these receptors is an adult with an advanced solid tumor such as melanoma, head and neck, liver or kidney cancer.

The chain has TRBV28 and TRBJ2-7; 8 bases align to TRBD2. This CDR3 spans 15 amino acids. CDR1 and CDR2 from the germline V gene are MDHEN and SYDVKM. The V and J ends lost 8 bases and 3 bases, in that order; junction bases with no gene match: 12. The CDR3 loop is CASGFIAGRFYEQYF. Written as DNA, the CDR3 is TGTGCCAGCGGATTTATAGCGGGGAGATTCTACGAGCAGTACTTC.

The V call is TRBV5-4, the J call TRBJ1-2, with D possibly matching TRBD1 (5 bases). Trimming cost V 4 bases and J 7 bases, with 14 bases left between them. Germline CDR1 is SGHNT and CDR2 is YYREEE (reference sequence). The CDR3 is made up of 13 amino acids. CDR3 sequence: CASSVRDGGGYTF. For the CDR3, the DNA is TGTGCCAGCAGCGTAAGGGACGGTGGTGGCTACACCTTC.

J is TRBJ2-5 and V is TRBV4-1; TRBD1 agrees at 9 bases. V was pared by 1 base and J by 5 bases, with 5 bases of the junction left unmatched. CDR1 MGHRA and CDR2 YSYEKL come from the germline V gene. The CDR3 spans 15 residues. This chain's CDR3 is CASSQGTGAMETQYF. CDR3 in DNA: TGCGCCAGCAGCCAAGGGACAGGGGCGATGGAGACCCAGTACTTC.

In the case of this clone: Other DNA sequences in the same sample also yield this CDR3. CDR3 nucleotides: TGCGCCAGCAGCCTCGGTACCCAAGAGACCCAGTACTTC. Translated: CASSLGTQETQYF. This chain links TRBV5-1 with TRBJ2-5; D uncertain. The ends were cut back, 4 bases at V and 1 base at J, with 8 bases in the middle. Germline CDR1 is SGHRS and CDR2 is YFSETQ. CDR3 length: 13 residues.

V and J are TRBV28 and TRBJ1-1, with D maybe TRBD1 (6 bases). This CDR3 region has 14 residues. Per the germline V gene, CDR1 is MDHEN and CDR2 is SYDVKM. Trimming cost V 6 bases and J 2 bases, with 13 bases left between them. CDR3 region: CASRIGQRNTEAFF. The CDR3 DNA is TGTGCCAGCAGAATAGGACAGCGTAACACTGAAGCTTTCTTT.

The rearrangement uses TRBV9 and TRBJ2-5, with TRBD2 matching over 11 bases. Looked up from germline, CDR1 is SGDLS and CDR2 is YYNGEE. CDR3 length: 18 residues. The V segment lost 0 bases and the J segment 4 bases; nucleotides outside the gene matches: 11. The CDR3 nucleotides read TGTGCCAGCAGCGTAGGTGGTAGCGGGAGGGTAAGGGGAGAGACCCAGTACTTC. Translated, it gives CASSVGGSGRVRGETQYF.

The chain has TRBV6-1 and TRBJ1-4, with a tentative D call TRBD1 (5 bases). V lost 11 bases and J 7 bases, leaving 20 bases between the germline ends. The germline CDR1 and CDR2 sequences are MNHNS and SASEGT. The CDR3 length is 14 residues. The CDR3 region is CACRPGGEAEKLFF. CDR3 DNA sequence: TGTGCCTGCCGCCCGGGGGGAGAGGCTGAAAAACTGTTTTTT.

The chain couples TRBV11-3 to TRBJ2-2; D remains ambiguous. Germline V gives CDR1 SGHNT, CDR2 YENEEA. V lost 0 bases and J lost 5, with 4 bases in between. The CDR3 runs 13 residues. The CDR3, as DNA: TGTGCCAGCAGCTTAGAAAGGACCGGGGAGCTGTTTTTT. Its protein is CASSLERTGELFF.

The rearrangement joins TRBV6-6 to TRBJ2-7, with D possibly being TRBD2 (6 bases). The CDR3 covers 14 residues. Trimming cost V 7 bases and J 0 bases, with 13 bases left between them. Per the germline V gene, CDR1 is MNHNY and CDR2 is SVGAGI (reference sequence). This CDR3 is CASNTDGSSYEQYF. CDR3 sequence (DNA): TGTGCCAGCAACACAGACGGGAGCTCCTACGAGCAGTACTTC.

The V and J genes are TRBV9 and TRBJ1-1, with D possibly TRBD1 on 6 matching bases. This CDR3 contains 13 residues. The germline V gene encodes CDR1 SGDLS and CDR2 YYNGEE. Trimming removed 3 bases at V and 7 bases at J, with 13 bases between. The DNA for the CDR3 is TGTGCCAGCAGCGAAACAGGGAGGGGTGAAGCTTTCTTT. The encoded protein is CASSETGRGEAFF.

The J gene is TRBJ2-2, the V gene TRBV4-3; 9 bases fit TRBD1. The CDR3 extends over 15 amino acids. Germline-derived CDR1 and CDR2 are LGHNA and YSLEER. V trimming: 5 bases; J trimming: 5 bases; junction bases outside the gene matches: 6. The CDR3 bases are TGCGCCAGCAGCGCACAGGGGGCGAGGACCGGGGAGCTGTTTTTT. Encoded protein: CASSAQGARTGELFF.

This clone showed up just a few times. CDR3 amino acids: CSVWDGNTEAFF. For the CDR3, the DNA is TGCAGCGTTTGGGACGGGAACACTGAAGCTTTCTTT. This chain links TRBV29-1 with TRBJ1-1, with a possible D match to TRBD1 (5 bases). The V end lost 5 bases, the J end lost 1 base, and 8 bases lay between the germline ends. Germline lookup yields CDR1 SQVTM and CDR2 ANQGSEA. The CDR3 runs 12 residues.

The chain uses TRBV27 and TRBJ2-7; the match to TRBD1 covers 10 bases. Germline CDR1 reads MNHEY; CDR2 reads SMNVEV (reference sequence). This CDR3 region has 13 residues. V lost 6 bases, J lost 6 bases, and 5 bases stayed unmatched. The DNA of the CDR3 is TGTGCCAGCAGGCGGACAGGGGGTTTCGAGCAGTACTTC. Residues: CASRRTGGFEQYF.

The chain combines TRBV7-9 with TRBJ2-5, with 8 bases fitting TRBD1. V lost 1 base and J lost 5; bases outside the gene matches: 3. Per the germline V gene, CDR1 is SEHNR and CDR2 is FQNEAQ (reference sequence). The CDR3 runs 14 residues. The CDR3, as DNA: TGTGCCAGCAGCTTAGGGACAGGGTTTGAGACCCAGTACTTC. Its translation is CASSLGTGFETQYF.

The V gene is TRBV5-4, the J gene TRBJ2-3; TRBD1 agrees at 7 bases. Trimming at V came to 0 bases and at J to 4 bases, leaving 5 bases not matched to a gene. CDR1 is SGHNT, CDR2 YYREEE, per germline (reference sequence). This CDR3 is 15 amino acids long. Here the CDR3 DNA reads TGTGCCAGCAGCTTGGAGGGGGCCGGGTCAGATACGCAGTATTTT. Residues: CASSLEGAGSDTQYF.

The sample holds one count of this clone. In nucleotides, the CDR3 is TGTGCCAGCAGCACTACTAGGCCGCTCGGATACGAGCAGTACTTC. Amino acid sequence: CASSTTRPLGYEQYF. The chain combines TRBV7-2 with TRBJ2-7, with TRBD2 as a possible D gene (5 bases). Trimming shortened V by 5 bases and J by 4 bases, and 18 bases separated the two germline ends. CDR3 length: 15 amino acids. In germline, CDR1 is SGHTA, CDR2 FQGNSA.

The chain's CDR3 is CAFLSDIREQYF. The CDR3 nucleotides read TGTGCCTTCCTCTCTGACATTCGCGAGCAGTACTTC. V is TRBV30 and J is TRBJ2-7, with D hard to call. The CDR3 contains 12 residues. The ends were cut back, 7 bases at V and 6 bases at J, with 16 bases in the middle. From germline, CDR1 is GTSNPN and CDR2 SVGIG (reference sequence).

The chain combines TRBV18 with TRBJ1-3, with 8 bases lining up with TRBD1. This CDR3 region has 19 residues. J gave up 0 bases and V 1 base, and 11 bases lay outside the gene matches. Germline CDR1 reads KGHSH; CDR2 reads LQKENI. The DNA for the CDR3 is TGTGCCAGCTCACCACGAAGGGACAGGCTTTCAAACTCTGGAAACACCATATATTTT. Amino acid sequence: CASSPRRDRLSNSGNTIYF.

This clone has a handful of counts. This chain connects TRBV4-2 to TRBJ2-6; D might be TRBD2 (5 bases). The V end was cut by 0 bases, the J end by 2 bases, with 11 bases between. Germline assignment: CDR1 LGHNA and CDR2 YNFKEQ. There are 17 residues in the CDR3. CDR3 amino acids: CASSQERPGAGANVLTF. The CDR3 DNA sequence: TGTGCCAGCAGCCAAGAACGCCCCGGGGCTGGGGCCAACGTCCTGACTTTC.

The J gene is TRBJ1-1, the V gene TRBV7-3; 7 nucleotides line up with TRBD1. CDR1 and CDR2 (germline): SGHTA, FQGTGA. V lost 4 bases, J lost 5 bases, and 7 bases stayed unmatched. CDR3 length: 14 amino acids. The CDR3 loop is CASSWMTGKTEAFF. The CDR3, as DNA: TGTGCCAGCAGCTGGATGACAGGGAAAACTGAAGCTTTCTTT. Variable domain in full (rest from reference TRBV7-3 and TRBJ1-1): GAGVSQTPSNKVTEKGKYVELRCDPISGHTALYWYRQSLGQGPEFLIYFQGTGAADDSGLPNDRFFAVRPEGSVSTLKIQRTERGDSAVYLCASSWMTGKTEAFFGQGTRLTVV.

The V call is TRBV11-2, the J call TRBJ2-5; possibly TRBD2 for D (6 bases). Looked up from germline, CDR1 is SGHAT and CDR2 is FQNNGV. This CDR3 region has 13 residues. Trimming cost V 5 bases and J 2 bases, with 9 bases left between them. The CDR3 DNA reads TGTGCCAGCAGCCTGGGAGGACAAGAGACCCAGTACTTC. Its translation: CASSLGGQETQYF.

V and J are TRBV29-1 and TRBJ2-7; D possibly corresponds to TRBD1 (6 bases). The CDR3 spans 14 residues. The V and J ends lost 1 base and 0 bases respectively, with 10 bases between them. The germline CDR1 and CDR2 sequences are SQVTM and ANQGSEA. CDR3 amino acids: CSVEGQGGSYEQYF. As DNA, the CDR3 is TGCAGCGTTGAAGGGCAAGGGGGCTCCTACGAGCAGTACTTC.

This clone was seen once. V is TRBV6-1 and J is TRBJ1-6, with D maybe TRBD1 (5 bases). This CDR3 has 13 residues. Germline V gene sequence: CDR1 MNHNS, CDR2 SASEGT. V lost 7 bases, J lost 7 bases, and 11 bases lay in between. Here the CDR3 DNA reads TGTGCCAGCAATGGGGCCGACAATTCACCCCTCCACTTT. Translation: CASNGADNSPLHF.

The CDR3 protein is CASSRSWQETQYF. The DNA of the CDR3 is TGTGCCAGTAGTCGTAGCTGGCAAGAGACCCAGTACTTC. The chain couples TRBV19 to TRBJ2-5, with D uncertain. This CDR3 contains 13 residues. The germline gives CDR1 LNHDA, CDR2 SQIVND (reference sequence). V was shortened by 5 bases and J by 2 bases, with 9 bases between the two germline ends.

CDR3 sequence reads: CASSLSVDRGPFNYGYTF. The DNA of the CDR3 is TGTGCCAGCAGCTTATCCGTAGACAGGGGACCATTTAACTATGGCTACACCTTC. This sequence joins TRBV7-9 and TRBJ1-2, with 8 bases aligning to TRBD1. The germline gives CDR1 SEHNR, CDR2 FQNEAQ (reference sequence). V shed 2 bases and J 1 base; nucleotides not matched to a gene: 12. The CDR3 totals 18 residues. The full variable domain, its missing parts supplied by reference TRBV7-9 and TRBJ1-2, is DTGVSQNPRHKITKRGQNVTFRCDPISEHNRLYWYRQTLGQGPEFLTYFQNEAQLEKSRLLSDRFSAERPKGSFSTLEIQRTEQGDSAMYLCASSLSVDRGPFNYGYTFGSGTRLTVV.

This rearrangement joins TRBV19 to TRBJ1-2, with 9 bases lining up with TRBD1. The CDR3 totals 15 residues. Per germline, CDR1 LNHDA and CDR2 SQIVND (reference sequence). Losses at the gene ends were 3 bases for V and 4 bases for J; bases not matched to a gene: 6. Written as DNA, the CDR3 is TGTGCCAGTAGTATCGGGGGACAGGGCGGCTATGGCTACACCTTC. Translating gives CASSIGGQGGYGYTF.

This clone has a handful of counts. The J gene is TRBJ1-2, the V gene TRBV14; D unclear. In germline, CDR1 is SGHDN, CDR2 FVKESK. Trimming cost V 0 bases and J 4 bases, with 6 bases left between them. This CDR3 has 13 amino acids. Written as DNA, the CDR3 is TGTGCCAGCAGCCAAGACAGAACCTATGGCTACACCTTC. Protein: CASSQDRTYGYTF.

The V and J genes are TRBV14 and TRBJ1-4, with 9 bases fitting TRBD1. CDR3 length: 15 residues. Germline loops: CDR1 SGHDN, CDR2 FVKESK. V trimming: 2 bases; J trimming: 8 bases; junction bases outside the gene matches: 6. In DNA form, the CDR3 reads TGTGCCAGCAGCCAAATTACAGGGGGCTTCGAAAAACTGTTTTTT. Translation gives CASSQITGGFEKLFF. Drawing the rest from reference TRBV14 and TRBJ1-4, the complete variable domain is EAGVTQFPSHSVIEKGQTVTLRCDPISGHDNLYWYRRVMGKEIKFLLHFVKESKQDESGMPNNRFLAERTGGTYSTLKVQPAELEDSGVYFCASSQITGGFEKLFFGSGTQLSVL.